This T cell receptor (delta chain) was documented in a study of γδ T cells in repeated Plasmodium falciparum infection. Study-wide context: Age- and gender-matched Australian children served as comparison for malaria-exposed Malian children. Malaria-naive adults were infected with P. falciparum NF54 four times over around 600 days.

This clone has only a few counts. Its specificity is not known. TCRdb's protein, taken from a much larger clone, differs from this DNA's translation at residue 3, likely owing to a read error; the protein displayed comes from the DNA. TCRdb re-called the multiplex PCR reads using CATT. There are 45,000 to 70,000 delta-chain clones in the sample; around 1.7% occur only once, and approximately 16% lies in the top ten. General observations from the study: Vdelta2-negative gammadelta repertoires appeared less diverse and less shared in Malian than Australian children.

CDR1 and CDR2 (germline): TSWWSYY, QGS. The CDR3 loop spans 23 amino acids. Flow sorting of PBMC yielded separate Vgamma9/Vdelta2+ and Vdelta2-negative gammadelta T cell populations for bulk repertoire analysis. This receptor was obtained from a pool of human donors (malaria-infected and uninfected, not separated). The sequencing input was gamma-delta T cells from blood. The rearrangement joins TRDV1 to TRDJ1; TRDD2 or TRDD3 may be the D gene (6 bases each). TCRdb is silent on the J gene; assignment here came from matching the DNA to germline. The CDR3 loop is CAFGSCAPTPWDWGPPYTDKLIF. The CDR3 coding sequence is TGTGCTTTTGGGTCCTGTGCTCCTACTCCTTGGGATTGGGGGCCACCCTACACCGATAAACTCATCTTT.